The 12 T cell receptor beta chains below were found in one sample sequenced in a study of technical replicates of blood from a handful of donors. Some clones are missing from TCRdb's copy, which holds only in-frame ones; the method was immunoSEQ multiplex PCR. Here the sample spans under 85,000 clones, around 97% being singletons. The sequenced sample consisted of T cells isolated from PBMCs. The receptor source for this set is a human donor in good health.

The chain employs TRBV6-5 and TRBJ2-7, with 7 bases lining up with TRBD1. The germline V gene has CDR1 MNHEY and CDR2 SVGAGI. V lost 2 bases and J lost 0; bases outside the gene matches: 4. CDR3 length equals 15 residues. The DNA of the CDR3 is TGTGCCAGCAGTTACGGGACAGCCCTCTCCTACGAGCAGTACTTC. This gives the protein CASSYGTALSYEQYF.

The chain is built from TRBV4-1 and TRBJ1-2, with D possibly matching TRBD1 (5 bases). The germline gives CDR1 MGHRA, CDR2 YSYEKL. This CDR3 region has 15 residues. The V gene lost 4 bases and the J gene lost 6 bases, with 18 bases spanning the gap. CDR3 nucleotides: TGCGCCAGCAGCCTTGGACCGGGCAGGGTAGATGGCTACACCTTC. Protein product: CASSLGPGRVDGYTF.

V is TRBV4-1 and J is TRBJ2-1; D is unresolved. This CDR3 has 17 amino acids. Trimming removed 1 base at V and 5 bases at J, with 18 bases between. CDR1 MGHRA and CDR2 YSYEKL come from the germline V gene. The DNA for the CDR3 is TGCGCCAGCAGCCAAGTTGATCTTGGCATTCGAAACAATGAGCAGTTCTTC. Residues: CASSQVDLGIRNNEQFF.

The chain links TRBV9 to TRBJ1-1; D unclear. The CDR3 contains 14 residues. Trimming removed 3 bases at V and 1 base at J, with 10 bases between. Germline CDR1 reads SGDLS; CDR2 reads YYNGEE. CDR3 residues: CASSASGSNTEAFF. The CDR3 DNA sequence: TGTGCCAGCAGCGCCTCAGGTTCGAACACTGAAGCTTTCTTT.

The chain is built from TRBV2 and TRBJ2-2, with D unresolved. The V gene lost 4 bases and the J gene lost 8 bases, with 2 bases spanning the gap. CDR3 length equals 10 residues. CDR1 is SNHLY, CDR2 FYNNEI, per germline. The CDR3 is CASSAGELFF. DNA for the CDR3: TGTGCCAGCAGTGCGGGGGAGCTGTTTTTT. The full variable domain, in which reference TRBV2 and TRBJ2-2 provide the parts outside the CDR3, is EPEVTQTPSHQVTQMGQEVILRCVPISNHLYFYWYRQILGQKVEFLVSFYNNEISEKSEIFDDQFSVERPDGSNFTLKIRSTKLEDSAMYFCASSAGELFFGEGSRLTVL.

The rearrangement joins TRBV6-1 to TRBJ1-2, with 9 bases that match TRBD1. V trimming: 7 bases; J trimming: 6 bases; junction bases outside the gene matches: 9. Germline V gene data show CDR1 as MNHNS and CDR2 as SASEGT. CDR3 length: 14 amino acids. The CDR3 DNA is TGTGCCAGCAAACAGGGGGCGGAAATGGATGGCTACACCTTC. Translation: CASKQGAEMDGYTF.

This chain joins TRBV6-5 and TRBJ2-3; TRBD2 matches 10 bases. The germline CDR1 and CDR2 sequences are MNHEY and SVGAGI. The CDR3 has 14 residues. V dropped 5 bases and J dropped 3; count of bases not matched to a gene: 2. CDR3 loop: CASSKLAGTDTQYF. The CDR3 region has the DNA TGTGCCAGCAGTAAACTAGCGGGGACAGATACGCAGTATTTT.

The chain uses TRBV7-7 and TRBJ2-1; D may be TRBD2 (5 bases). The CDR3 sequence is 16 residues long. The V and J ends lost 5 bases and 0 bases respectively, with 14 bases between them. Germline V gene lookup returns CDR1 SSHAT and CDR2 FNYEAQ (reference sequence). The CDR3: CASSPAGKSSYNEQFF. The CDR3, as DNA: TGTGCCAGCAGCCCCGCCGGGAAGAGCTCCTACAATGAGCAGTTCTTC.

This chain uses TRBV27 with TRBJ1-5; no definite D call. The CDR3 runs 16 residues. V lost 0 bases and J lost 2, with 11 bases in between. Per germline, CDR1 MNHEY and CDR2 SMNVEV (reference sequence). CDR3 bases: TGTGCCAGCAGTTTATCAGCGGACGGAGGCAATCAGCCCCAGCATTTT. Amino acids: CASSLSADGGNQPQHF.

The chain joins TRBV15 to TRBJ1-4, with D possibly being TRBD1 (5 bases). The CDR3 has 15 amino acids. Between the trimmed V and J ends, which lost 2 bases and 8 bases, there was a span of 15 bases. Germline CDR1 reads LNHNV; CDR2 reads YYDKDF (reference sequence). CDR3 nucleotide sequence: TGTGCCACCAGCAGATCCAGGGTCGTGGAGGAAAAACTGTTTTTT. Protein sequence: CATSRSRVVEEKLFF.

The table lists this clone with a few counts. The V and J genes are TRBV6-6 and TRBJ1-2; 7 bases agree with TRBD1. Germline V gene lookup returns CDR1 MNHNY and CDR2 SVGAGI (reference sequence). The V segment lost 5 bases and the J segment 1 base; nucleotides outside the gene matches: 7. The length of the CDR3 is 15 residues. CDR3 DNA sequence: TGTGCCAGCAGTCACGAAGGGGACAGTAACTATGGCTACACCTTC. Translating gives CASSHEGDSNYGYTF.

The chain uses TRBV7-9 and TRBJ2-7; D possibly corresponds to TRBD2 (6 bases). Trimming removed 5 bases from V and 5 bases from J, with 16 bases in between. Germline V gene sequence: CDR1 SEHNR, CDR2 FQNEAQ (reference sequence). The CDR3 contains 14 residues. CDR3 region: CASSPPGSHHEQYF. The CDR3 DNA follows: TGTGCCAGCAGCCCGCCCGGGAGTCATCACGAGCAGTACTTC.